This T cell receptor (beta chain) was recovered during a study of blood T cell repertoires in COVID-19. For the study at large: The origin of the acute and convalescent COVID-19 samples was the United States, Italy and Spain. Sources were T cells, B-cell-depleted T cells, or PBMCs; the material itself was cDNA or gDNA.

In the authors' methods: Reference gene primer amplification gave estimated nucleated cell counts. The table came from immunoSEQ multiplex PCR; TCRdb's copy has only in-frame clones and leaves some out. D and trimming come from the DNA, and the V and J calls and clone size come from that table. The sample lists 90,000 or so clones; 65% to 85% were seen once. Germline V gene sequence: CDR1 GTSNPN, CDR2 SVGIG (reference sequence). V was shortened by 4 bases and J by 0 bases, with 12 bases between the two germline ends. The CDR3 has 14 residues. This receptor was identified in an elderly man with active or convalescent COVID-19. The V call is TRBV30, the J call TRBJ1-2; D is unresolved. The sample comprised peripheral blood. The CDR3 coding sequence is TGTGCCTGGACAGCCGGAGTTACTAACTATGGCTACACCTTC. Encoded protein: CAWTAGVTNYGYTF.